This record covers a single T cell receptor beta chain. This CDR3 is built from 13 residues. From germline, CDR1 is MDHEN and CDR2 SYDVKM. V was cut by 3 bases and J by 4 bases, with 10 bases left in between. The data were obtained in a study of blood T cell repertoires in COVID-19. Background on the study: The United States, Italy and Spain supplied acute and convalescent COVID-19 samples. T cells, B-cell-depleted T cells, or PBMCs provided the cDNA or gDNA that served as material.

Original processing notes: Estimation of nucleated cell counts was performed using reference gene primer amplification. Assay used: immunoSEQ multiplex PCR; TCRdb lists only in-frame clones, some missing. That table supplies the V and J calls and clone size; D and trimming were determined from the DNA. The table lists around 180,000 clones, 85% to 90% of them singletons, with under 25% in the top ten. The receptor was isolated from a man between 65 and 85 years old with active or convalescent COVID-19. The rearrangement uses TRBV28 and TRBJ2-7; weak D call: TRBD1 (6 bases). The sequencing sample was made of peripheral blood. The DNA of the CDR3 is TGTGCCAGCAGTTTCAGGGGTGGATACGAGCAGTACTTC. It is translated as CASSFRGGYEQYF.